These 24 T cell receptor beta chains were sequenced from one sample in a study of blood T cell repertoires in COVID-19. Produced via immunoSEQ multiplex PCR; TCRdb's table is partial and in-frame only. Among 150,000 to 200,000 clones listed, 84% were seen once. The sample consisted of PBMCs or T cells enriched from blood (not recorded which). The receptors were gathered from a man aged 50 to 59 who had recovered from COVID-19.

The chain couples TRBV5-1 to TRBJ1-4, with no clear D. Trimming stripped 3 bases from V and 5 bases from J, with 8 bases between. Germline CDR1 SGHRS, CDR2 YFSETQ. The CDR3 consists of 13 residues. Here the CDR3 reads CASSSNSNEKLFF. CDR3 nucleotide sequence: TGCGCCAGCAGCTCGAACAGCAATGAAAAACTGTTTTTT.

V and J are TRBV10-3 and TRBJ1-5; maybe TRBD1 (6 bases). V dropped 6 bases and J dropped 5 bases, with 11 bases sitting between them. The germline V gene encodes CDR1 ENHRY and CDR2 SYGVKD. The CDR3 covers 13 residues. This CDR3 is CAIRDRIDQPQHF. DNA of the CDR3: TGTGCCATCAGGGACAGAATTGATCAGCCCCAGCATTTT.

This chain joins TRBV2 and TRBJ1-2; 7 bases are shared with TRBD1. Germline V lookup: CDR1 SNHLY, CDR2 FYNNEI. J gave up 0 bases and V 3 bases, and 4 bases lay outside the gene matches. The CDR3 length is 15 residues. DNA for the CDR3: TGTGCCAGCAGTGACCCGGGGACAGCTAACTATGGCTACACCTTC. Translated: CASSDPGTANYGYTF.

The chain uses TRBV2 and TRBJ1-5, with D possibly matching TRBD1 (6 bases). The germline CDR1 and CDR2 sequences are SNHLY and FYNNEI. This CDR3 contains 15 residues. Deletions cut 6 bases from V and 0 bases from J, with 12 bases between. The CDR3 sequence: CASSRDTHSNQPQHF. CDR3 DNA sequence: TGTGCCAGCAGCCGGGACACCCATAGCAATCAGCCCCAGCATTTT.

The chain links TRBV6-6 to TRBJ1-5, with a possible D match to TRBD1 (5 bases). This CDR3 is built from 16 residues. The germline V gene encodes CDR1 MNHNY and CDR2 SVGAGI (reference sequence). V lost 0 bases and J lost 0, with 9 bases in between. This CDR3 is CASSYSGGDSNQPQHF. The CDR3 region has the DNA TGTGCCAGCAGTTACTCGGGGGGGGATAGCAATCAGCCCCAGCATTTT.

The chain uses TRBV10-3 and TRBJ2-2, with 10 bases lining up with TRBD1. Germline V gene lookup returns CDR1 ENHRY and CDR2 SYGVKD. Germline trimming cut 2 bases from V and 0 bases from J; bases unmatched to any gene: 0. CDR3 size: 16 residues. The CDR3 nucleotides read TGTGCCATCAGTGAGGGACAGGGGGCGAACACCGGGGAGCTGTTTTTT. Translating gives CAISEGQGANTGELFF.

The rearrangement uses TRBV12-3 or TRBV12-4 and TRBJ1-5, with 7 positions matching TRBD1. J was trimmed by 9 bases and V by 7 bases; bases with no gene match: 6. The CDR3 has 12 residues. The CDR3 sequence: CASNRGGLPQHF. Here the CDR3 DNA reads TGTGCCAGCAACCGAGGGGGCCTGCCCCAGCATTTT.

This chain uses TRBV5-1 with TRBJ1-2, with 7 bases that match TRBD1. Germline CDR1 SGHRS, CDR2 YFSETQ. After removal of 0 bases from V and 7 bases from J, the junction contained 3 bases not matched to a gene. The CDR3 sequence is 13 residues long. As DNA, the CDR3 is TGCGCCAGCAGCTTGGTAGGGACAGCTGGCTACACCTTC. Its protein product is CASSLVGTAGYTF.

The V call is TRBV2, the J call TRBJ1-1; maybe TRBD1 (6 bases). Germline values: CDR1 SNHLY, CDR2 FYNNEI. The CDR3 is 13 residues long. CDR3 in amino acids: CDPLGGANTEAFF. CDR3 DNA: TGTGACCCGCTGGGGGGGGCAAACACTGAAGCTTTCTTT.

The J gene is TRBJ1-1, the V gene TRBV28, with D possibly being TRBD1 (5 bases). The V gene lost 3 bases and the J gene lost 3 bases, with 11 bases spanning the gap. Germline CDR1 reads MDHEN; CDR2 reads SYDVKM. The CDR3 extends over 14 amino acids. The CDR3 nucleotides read TGTGCCAGCAGTTTTATAGGGGCGTACACTGAAGCTTTCTTT. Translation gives CASSFIGAYTEAFF.

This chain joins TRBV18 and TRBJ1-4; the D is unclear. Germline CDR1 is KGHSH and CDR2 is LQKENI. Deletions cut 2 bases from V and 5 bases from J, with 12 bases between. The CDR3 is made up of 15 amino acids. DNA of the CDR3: TGTGCCAGCTCACCAGATGGACGGAGGAATGAAAAACTGTTTTTT. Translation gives CASSPDGRRNEKLFF.

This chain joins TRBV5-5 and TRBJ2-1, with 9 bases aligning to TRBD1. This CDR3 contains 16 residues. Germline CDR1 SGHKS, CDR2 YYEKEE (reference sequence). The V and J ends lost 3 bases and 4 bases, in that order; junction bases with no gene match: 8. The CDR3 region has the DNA TGTGCCAGCAGCTCTCTAGACAGGGGGGCTTACAATGAGCAGTTCTTC. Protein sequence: CASSSLDRGAYNEQFF.

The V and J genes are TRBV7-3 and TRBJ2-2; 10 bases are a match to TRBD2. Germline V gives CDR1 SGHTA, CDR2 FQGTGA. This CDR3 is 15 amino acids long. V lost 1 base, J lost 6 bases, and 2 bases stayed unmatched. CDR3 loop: CASSLKRGGPGELFF. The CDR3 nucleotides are TGTGCCAGCAGCTTAAAGCGGGGGGGCCCCGGGGAGCTGTTTTTT.

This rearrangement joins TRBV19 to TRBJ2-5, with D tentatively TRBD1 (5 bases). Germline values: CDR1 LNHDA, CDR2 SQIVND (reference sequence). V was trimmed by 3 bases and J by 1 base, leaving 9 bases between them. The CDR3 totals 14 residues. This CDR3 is CASSIQGFQETQYF. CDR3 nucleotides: TGTGCCAGTAGTATCCAGGGCTTCCAAGAGACCCAGTACTTC.

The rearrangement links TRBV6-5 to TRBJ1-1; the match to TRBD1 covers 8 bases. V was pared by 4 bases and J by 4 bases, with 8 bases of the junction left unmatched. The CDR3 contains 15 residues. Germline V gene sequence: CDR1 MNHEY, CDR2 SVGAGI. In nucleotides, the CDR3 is TGTGCCAGCAGTTCAGGTGGACAGGGAAGCACTGAAGCTTTCTTT. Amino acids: CASSSGGQGSTEAFF.

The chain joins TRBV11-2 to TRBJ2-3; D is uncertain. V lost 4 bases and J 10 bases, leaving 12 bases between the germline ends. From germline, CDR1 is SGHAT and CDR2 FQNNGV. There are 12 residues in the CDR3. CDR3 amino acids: CASSSASLAQYF. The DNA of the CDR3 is TGTGCCAGCAGCTCGGCTAGTTTAGCGCAGTATTTT.

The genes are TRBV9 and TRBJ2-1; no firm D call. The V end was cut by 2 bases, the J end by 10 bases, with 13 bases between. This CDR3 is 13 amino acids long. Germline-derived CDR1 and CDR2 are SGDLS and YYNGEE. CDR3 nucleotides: TGTGCCAGCAGCGTCGGAGAATGGGTGGAGCAGTTCTTC. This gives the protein CASSVGEWVEQFF.

The CDR3 loop is CASSYGDRVTYEQYF. The CDR3 DNA sequence: TGTGCCAGCAGTTACGGGGACAGGGTGACCTACGAGCAGTACTTC. The chain carries TRBV6-5 and TRBJ2-7; TRBD1 matches 9 bases. The CDR3 sequence is 15 residues long. From germline, CDR1 is MNHEY and CDR2 SVGAGI. V trimming: 2 bases; J trimming: 2 bases; junction bases outside the gene matches: 4.

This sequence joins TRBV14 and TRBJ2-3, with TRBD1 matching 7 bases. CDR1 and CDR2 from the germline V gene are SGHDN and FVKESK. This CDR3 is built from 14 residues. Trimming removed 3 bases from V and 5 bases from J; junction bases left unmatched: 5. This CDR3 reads CASSQDTGVDTQYF. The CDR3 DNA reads TGTGCCAGCAGCCAGGATACAGGGGTAGATACGCAGTATTTT.

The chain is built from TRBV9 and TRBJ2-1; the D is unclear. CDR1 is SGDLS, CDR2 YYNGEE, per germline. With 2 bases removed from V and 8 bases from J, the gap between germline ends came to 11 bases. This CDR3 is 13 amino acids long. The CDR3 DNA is TGTGCCAGCAGCGTTTTTGTCCAGGATGAGCAGTTCTTC. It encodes CASSVFVQDEQFF. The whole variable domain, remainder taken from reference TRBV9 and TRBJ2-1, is DSGVTQTPKHLITATGQRVTLRCSPRSGDLSVYWYQQSLDQGLQFLIQYYNGEERAKGNILERFSAQQFPDLHSELNLSSLELGDSALYFCASSVFVQDEQFFGPGTRLTVL.

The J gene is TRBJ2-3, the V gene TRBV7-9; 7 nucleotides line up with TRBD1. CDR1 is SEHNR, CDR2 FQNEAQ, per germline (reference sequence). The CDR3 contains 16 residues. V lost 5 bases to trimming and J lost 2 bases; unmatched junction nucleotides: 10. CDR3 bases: TGTGCCAGCAGCACAACAGGGGCCGGATACACAGATACGCAGTATTTT. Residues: CASSTTGAGYTDTQYF.

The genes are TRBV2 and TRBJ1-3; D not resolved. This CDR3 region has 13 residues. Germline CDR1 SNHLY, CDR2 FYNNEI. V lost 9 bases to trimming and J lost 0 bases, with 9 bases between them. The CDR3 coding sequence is TGTGCCAGTAGACAAGGCTCTGGAAACACCATATATTTT. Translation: CASRQGSGNTIYF. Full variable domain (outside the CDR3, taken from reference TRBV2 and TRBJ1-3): EPEVTQTPSHQVTQMGQEVILRCVPISNHLYFYWYRQILGQKVEFLVSFYNNEISEKSEIFDDQFSVERPDGSNFTLKIRSTKLEDSAMYFCASRQGSGNTIYFGEGSWLTVV.

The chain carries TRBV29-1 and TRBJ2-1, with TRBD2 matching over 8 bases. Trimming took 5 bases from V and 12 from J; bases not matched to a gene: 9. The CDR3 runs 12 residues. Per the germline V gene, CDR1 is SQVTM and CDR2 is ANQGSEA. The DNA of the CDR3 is TGCAGCGTTCGCGGGGGGCATCTGGGGCAGTTCTTC. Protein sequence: CSVRGGHLGQFF.

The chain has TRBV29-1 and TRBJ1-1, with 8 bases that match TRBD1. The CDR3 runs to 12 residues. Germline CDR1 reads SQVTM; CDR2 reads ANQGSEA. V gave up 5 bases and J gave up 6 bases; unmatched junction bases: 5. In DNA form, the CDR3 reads TGCAGCGTTAAGGGACAGGACGCTGAAGCTTTCTTT. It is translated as CSVKGQDAEAFF.